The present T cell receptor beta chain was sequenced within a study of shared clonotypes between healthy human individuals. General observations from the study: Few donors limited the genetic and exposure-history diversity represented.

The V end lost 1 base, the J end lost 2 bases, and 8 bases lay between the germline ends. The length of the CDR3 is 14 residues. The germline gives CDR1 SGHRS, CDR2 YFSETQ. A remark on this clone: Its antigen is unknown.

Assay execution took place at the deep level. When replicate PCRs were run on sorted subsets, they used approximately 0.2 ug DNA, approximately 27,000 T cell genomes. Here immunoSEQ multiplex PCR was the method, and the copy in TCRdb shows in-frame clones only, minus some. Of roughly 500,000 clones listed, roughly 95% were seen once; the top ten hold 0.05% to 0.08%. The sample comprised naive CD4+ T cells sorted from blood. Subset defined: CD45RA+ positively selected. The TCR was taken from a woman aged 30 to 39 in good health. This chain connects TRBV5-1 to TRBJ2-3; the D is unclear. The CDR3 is CASSLSLNTDTQYF. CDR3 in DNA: TGCGCCAGCAGCTTGTCGCTTAACACAGATACGCAGTATTTT.